The rows below give T cell receptor beta chains drawn from one sample of a study of T cell responses to AZD1222 COVID-19 vaccine. Sequenced by immunoSEQ multiplex PCR; TCRdb stores in-frame clones only, minus some. The sample has roughly 100,000 clones, around 89% seen once. The sample was peripheral blood, taken on day 0 of AZD1222 vaccination. Source of these receptors: an adult in good health. Both conserved end residues are part of each CDR3. The order of the fields is D gene, clone size, V gene, J gene, CDR3 protein, CDR3 DNA. The D gene is left open where the match is weak. The size field is filled for only some rows; it gives once, few, many or a size class.

>NA|NA|TRBV21-1|TRBJ1-1
CASKKGGQGTEAFF
TGTGCCAGCAAAAAAGGGGGGCAGGGCACTGAAGCTTTCTTT
>NA|NA|TRBV30|TRBJ1-5
CAWSVRSGLDLYQPQHF
TGTGCCTGGAGTGTACGGTCGGGGTTAGACCTTTATCAGCCCCAGCATTTT
>NA|NA|TRBV6-5|TRBJ2-7
CASSPGTFHYEQYF
TGTGCCAGCAGCCCCGGGACTTTTCACTACGAGCAGTACTTC
>NA|NA|TRBV6-5|TRBJ2-3
CASSPGTDTQYF
TGTGCCAGCAGTCCTGGGACAGATACGCAGTATTTT
>TRBD2|once|TRBV5-6|TRBJ2-1
CASSHGTNANNEQFF
TGTGCCAGCAGCCACGGGACTAACGCCAACAATGAGCAGTTCTTC
>TRBD1|NA|TRBV12-5|TRBJ1-4
CASGLVQDRGGEKLFF
TGTGCTAGTGGTTTGGTACAGGACAGGGGCGGAGAAAAACTGTTTTTT
>TRBD2|once|TRBV5-3|TRBJ2-5
CARSPRTSGAQETQYF
TGTGCCAGAAGCCCCCGGACTAGCGGGGCCCAAGAGACCCAGTACTTC
>NA|NA|TRBV15|TRBJ2-2
CATRPRGNTGELFF
TGTGCCACCAGACCCCGAGGGAACACCGGGGAGCTGTTTTTT
>NA|NA|TRBV6-1|TRBJ1-1
CASSEMAGSPTEAFF
TGTGCCAGCAGTGAAATGGCAGGGTCCCCCACTGAAGCTTTCTTT
>NA|NA|TRBV4-1|TRBJ2-2
CASRREWGGSTGELFF
TGCGCCAGCAGGCGGGAGTGGGGGGGCTCCACCGGGGAGCTGTTTTTT
>NA|NA|TRBV5-1|TRBJ1-2
CASSSTGTSYGYTF
TGCGCCAGCAGCTCAACCGGGACAAGCTATGGCTACACCTTC
>TRBD1|NA|TRBV5-1|TRBJ1-4
CASSLMTGEEKLFF
TGCGCCAGCAGCTTGATGACAGGGGAAGAAAAACTGTTTTTT
>NA|NA|TRBV12-3/TRBV12-4|TRBJ2-7
CASSTRVDEQYF
TGTGCCAGCAGCACGCGAGTGGATGAGCAGTACTTC
>TRBD1|NA|TRBV7-9|TRBJ1-2
CASSLWDSYGYTF
TGTGCCAGCAGCTTATGGGACAGCTATGGCTACACCTTC
>NA|NA|TRBV18|TRBJ1-2
CASSPNVRGYTF
TGTGCCAGCTCACCAAACGTGCGTGGCTACACCTTC
>NA|NA|TRBV19|TRBJ1-2
CASSSTGIGYGYTF
TGTGCCAGTAGTTCCACAGGGATAGGCTATGGCTACACCTTC
>TRBD1|NA|TRBV5-1|TRBJ1-2
CASSSQGGDYGYTF
TGCGCCAGCAGCTCACAGGGGGGGGACTATGGCTACACCTTC
>TRBD2|few|TRBV6-6|TRBJ2-3
CASSGLTSGGLIPLADTQYF
TGTGCCAGCAGCGGACTGACTAGCGGGGGGCTTATACCCCTCGCAGATACGCAGTATTTT
>NA|NA|TRBV18|TRBJ2-1
CASSPTGQGGNEQFF
TGTGCCAGCTCACCGACCGGACAGGGAGGGAATGAGCAGTTCTTC
>NA|NA|TRBV7-6|TRBJ1-1
CASSLTGQKNTEAFF
TGTGCCAGCAGCTTAACAGGGCAGAAGAACACTGAAGCTTTCTTT
>NA|NA|TRBV4-1|TRBJ1-1
CASSLGTYTEAFF
TGCGCCAGCAGCCTAGGGACTTACACTGAAGCTTTCTTT
>NA|NA|TRBV7-8|TRBJ1-5
CASSFQPQASHNQPQHF
TGTGCCAGCAGCTTCCAACCTCAGGCCTCTCACAATCAGCCCCAGCATTTT
>TRBD2|once|TRBV7-8|TRBJ2-3
CASSPQSGGLEDTQYF
TGTGCCAGCAGCCCGCAAAGCGGGGGGCTAGAGGATACGCAGTATTTT
>TRBD1|NA|TRBV29-1|TRBJ1-5
CSAGTGGGQPQHF
TGCAGCGCCGGGACAGGGGGCGGTCAGCCCCAGCATTTT
>NA|NA|TRBV3-1/TRBV3-2|TRBJ1-2
CASSQGAHYNYGYTF
TGTGCCAGCAGCCAAGGAGCTCACTATAACTATGGCTACACCTTC
>TRBD1|NA|TRBV27|TRBJ1-1
CASSPGTGAEAFF
TGTGCCAGCAGTCCAGGGACAGGGGCTGAAGCTTTCTTT